This T cell receptor beta chain was captured by sequencing in a study of T cells in Graves' hyperthyroidism and ophthalmopathy. The PBMCs studied were ones that came from about 10 ml fresh peripheral blood. This clonotype was observed at least ten times. Amplification targeted TCR beta CDR3 regions from RNA transcripts. The study used the HTBI primer set for a first-round RT-PCR of the TCR CDR3. One entry per CDR3 protein results from TCRdb running MiXCR on the multiplex PCR reads. Among about 720,000 distinct CDR3 sequences listed, roughly 17% were seen once. Per the germline V gene, CDR1 is MDHEN and CDR2 is SYDVKM. Trimming took off 2 bases at V and 0 bases at J, with 14 bases between the two ends. The CDR3 totals 17 residues.

The sequence was collected from a man between 18 and 29 years old with Graves' hyperthyroidism. Source material: blood. J is TRBJ1-3 and V is TRBV28; D is undetermined. CDR3 in DNA: TGTGCCAGCAGTTTAACCGCAGGCGCGAACTCTGGAAACACCATATATTTT. This codes for CASSLTAGANSGNTIYF. The full variable domain, in which reference TRBV28 and TRBJ1-3 provide the parts outside the CDR3, is DVKVTQSSRYLVKRTGEKVFLECVQDMDHENMFWYRQDPGLGLRLIYFSYDVKMKEKGDIPEGYSVSREKKERFSLILESASTNQTSMYLCASSLTAGANSGNTIYFGEGSWLTVV.